These T cell receptor beta chains were read from a single sample in a study of shared clonotypes between healthy human individuals. Assay used: immunoSEQ multiplex PCR; TCRdb lists only in-frame clones, some missing. The data hold millions of clones, with about 95% observed a single time. Material: naive CD8+ T cells sorted from blood. These receptors were collected from a man between 18 and 35 years old in good health. Both conserved end residues are part of each CDR3. Each record gives: V gene, clone size, J gene, D gene, CDR3 protein, CDR3 DNA. A D gene is named only where the DNA matches it firmly. Clone size appears in some rows only: once, few, many, or a class for an expanded clone.

V: TRBV5-6; size: NA; J: TRBJ2-1; D: NA; CDR3: CASRTQVYNEQFF; DNA: TGTGCCAGCAGGACCCAGGTCTACAATGAGCAGTTCTTC
V: TRBV19; size: NA; J: TRBJ1-4; D: TRBD1; CDR3: CASSIGTVPTNEKLFF; DNA: TGTGCCAGTAGTATCGGGACAGTACCAACTAATGAAAAACTGTTTTTT
V: TRBV7-3; size: NA; J: TRBJ2-3; D: NA; CDR3: CASSSRPDMGDTQYF; DNA: TGTGCCAGCAGCTCGCGGCCCGACATGGGAGATACGCAGTATTTT
V: TRBV4-1; size: NA; J: TRBJ2-7; D: NA; CDR3: CASSQDRGGQLVSYEQYF; DNA: TGCGCCAGCAGCCAAGATCGGGGGGGACAGTTAGTCTCCTACGAGCAGTACTTC
V: TRBV30; size: NA; J: TRBJ2-5; D: NA; CDR3: CAWSVDRQYQETQYF; DNA: TGTGCCTGGAGTGTAGATAGGCAGTACCAAGAGACCCAGTACTTC
V: TRBV4-1; size: NA; J: TRBJ2-7; D: NA; CDR3: CASSQDEAGSQQYF; DNA: TGCGCCAGCAGCCAAGATGAGGCAGGGTCACAGCAGTACTTC
V: TRBV4-1; size: NA; J: TRBJ2-7; D: NA; CDR3: CASSKSYGSYEQYF; DNA: TGCGCCAGCAGCAAAAGTTATGGGTCCTACGAGCAGTACTTC
V: TRBV6-6; size: NA; J: TRBJ1-1; D: TRBD1; CDR3: CASSYEGQGFPEAFF; DNA: TGTGCCAGCAGTTACGAGGGACAGGGCTTCCCTGAAGCTTTCTTT
V: TRBV6-1; size: NA; J: TRBJ1-3; D: NA; CDR3: CASSEMGSGNTIYF; DNA: TGTGCCAGCAGTGAAATGGGTTCGGGAAACACCATATATTTT
V: TRBV11-3; size: once; J: TRBJ2-1; D: NA; CDR3: CASSAAGSSYNEQFF; DNA: TGTGCCAGCAGCGCCGCAGGGAGCTCCTACAATGAGCAGTTCTTC
V: TRBV27; size: NA; J: TRBJ2-7; D: NA; CDR3: CASRTNVDEQYF; DNA: TGTGCCAGCAGAACCAATGTGGACGAGCAGTACTTC
V: TRBV6-5; size: NA; J: TRBJ2-5; D: TRBD1; CDR3: CASSPSDREETQYF; DNA: TGTGCCAGCAGTCCGTCGGACAGGGAAGAGACCCAGTACTTC
V: TRBV30; size: NA; J: TRBJ2-5; D: NA; CDR3: CAWSVSAKETQYF; DNA: TGTGCCTGGAGTGTTTCAGCGAAAGAGACCCAGTACTTC
V: TRBV4-1; size: NA; J: TRBJ1-1; D: NA; CDR3: CASSQNLGASEAFF; DNA: TGCGCCAGCAGCCAAAATCTCGGGGCGAGTGAAGCTTTCTTT
V: TRBV27; size: NA; J: TRBJ1-5; D: NA; CDR3: CASSLSDPFPRQPQHF; DNA: TGTGCCAGCAGTTTATCGGACCCGTTTCCGAGGCAGCCCCAGCATTTT
V: TRBV7-9; size: NA; J: TRBJ2-5; D: TRBD1; CDR3: CASSPTPGQQETQYF; DNA: TGTGCCAGCAGCCCTACCCCGGGACAGCAAGAGACCCAGTACTTC
V: TRBV6-6; size: NA; J: TRBJ1-1; D: NA; CDR3: CASSSSPNTEAFF; DNA: TGTGCCAGCAGTTCCAGCCCGAACACTGAAGCTTTCTTT
V: TRBV27; size: few; J: TRBJ1-2; D: TRBD1; CDR3: CASSSTGANYGYTF; DNA: TGTGCCAGCAGTTCGACAGGGGCTAACTATGGCTACACCTTC
V: TRBV29-1; size: NA; J: TRBJ1-2; D: TRBD1; CDR3: CSVYSGDSYGYTF; DNA: TGCAGCGTCTACAGTGGGGACAGCTATGGCTACACCTTC
V: TRBV6-1; size: NA; J: TRBJ2-1; D: NA; CDR3: CASSGYRGGQFF; DNA: TGTGCCAGCAGTGGATACAGGGGGGGACAGTTCTTC
V: TRBV7-9; size: NA; J: TRBJ2-5; D: NA; CDR3: CASSQSQQETQYF; DNA: TGTGCCAGCAGTCAAAGCCAGCAAGAGACCCAGTACTTC
V: TRBV7-8; size: NA; J: TRBJ2-7; D: NA; CDR3: CASSCAEGTRCEQYF; DNA: TGTGCCAGCAGCTGCGCCGAAGGGACGCGATGCGAGCAGTACTTC
V: TRBV28; size: NA; J: TRBJ2-3; D: TRBD2; CDR3: CASSFTSGGETDTQYF; DNA: TGTGCCAGCAGTTTTACTAGCGGAGGAGAAACAGATACGCAGTATTTT
V: TRBV13; size: NA; J: TRBJ2-7; D: TRBD1; CDR3: CASSSTGGAYEQYF; DNA: TGTGCCAGCAGCTCAACAGGGGGCGCGTACGAGCAGTACTTC
V: TRBV27; size: NA; J: TRBJ2-2; D: NA; CDR3: CASSFWGTGELFF; DNA: TGTGCCAGCAGTTTTTGGGGCACCGGGGAGCTGTTTTTT
V: TRBV29-1; size: NA; J: TRBJ2-5; D: NA; CDR3: CSVEPVRDNQETQYF; DNA: TGCAGCGTTGAACCCGTCCGGGACAACCAAGAGACCCAGTACTTC
V: TRBV7-9; size: NA; J: TRBJ2-7; D: TRBD1; CDR3: CASSLVGLGTGKLEQYF; DNA: TGTGCCAGCAGCTTAGTAGGACTCGGGACAGGGAAACTCGAGCAGTACTTC
V: TRBV7-9; size: NA; J: TRBJ2-5; D: NA; CDR3: CASSLGGEGDETQYF; DNA: TGTGCCAGCAGCTTAGGCGGGGAAGGGGACGAGACCCAGTACTTC
V: TRBV27; size: NA; J: TRBJ2-7; D: NA; CDR3: CASSFSSGTPYEQYF; DNA: TGTGCCAGCAGTTTCTCCTCGGGGACCCCATACGAGCAGTACTTC
V: TRBV16; size: NA; J: TRBJ2-5; D: TRBD1; CDR3: CASSQSVGQGLETQYF; DNA: TGTGCCAGCAGCCAATCGGTCGGACAGGGGCTAGAGACCCAGTACTTC
V: TRBV5-6; size: NA; J: TRBJ1-1; D: NA; CDR3: CASSLLGESQAFF; DNA: TGTGCCAGCAGCTTGTTGGGGGAGAGCCAAGCTTTCTTT
V: TRBV9; size: NA; J: TRBJ2-3; D: NA; CDR3: CASSSQGTRIQMKAQYF; DNA: TGTGCCAGCAGCTCACAGGGGACTCGAATACAAATGAAGGCGCAGTATTTT
V: TRBV11-2; size: once; J: TRBJ2-7; D: TRBD2; CDR3: CASSLGGGYYEQYF; DNA: TGTGCCAGCAGCTTAGGCGGGGGATACTACGAGCAGTACTTC
V: TRBV16; size: NA; J: TRBJ2-1; D: NA; CDR3: CASSHVFSEQFF; DNA: TGTGCCAGCAGCCACGTTTTTAGTGAGCAGTTCTTC
V: TRBV5-1; size: NA; J: TRBJ1-1; D: NA; CDR3: CASSLAGREAEAFF; DNA: TGCGCCAGCAGCTTGGCAGGGAGAGAGGCTGAAGCTTTCTTT
V: TRBV2; size: NA; J: TRBJ2-3; D: NA; CDR3: CASSLLGDTQYF; DNA: TGTGCCAGCAGTCTTCTAGGAGATACGCAGTATTTT
V: TRBV15; size: NA; J: TRBJ2-7; D: NA; CDR3: CATSGAEGIGEQYF; DNA: TGTGCCACCAGCGGGGCGGAAGGGATAGGCGAGCAGTACTTC
V: TRBV6-5; size: NA; J: TRBJ2-3; D: NA; CDR3: CASSYTPLGDTQYF; DNA: TGTGCCAGCAGTTACACACCCTTAGGAGATACGCAGTATTTT
V: TRBV9; size: few; J: TRBJ1-5; D: TRBD1; CDR3: CASSRQGIRPQHF; DNA: TGTGCCAGCAGCCGACAGGGGATTCGGCCCCAGCATTTT
V: TRBV7-9; size: NA; J: TRBJ2-7; D: TRBD2; CDR3: CASSLSGGTYEQYF; DNA: TGTGCCAGCAGCCTTAGCGGGGGCACCTACGAGCAGTACTTC
V: TRBV5-1; size: NA; J: TRBJ2-1; D: TRBD2; CDR3: CASSSGLAGGPEWYEQFF; DNA: TGCGCCAGCAGCTCAGGACTAGCGGGAGGGCCGGAATGGTATGAGCAGTTCTTC